The next 14 T cell receptor beta chains were all read from a single sample in a study of monozygotic twins with inflammatory bowel disease. TCRdb reprocessed the 5' RACE reads, with one entry per CDR3 protein and no DNA. The data show about 450,000 distinct CDR3 sequences, and the top ten clones hold 2.4%. The sequencing sample was made of blood. These receptors were taken from a human donor with ulcerative colitis or Crohn's disease, or a healthy co-twin of an affected twin (not recorded which).

The chain recombines TRBV20-1 with TRBJ2-3; absent DNA, TCRdb's TRBD1 call cannot be checked. From germline, CDR1 is DFQATT and CDR2 SNEGSKA (reference sequence). This CDR3 contains 15 residues. The CDR3 reads CSAGARGPGTDTQYF.

V is TRBV11-2 and J is TRBJ1-6. The CDR3 has 16 amino acids. Germline V gives CDR1 SGHAT, CDR2 FQNNGV. This chain's CDR3 is CASSLGAGENNSPLHF.

The chain carries TRBV5-1 and TRBJ2-3; absent DNA, TCRdb's TRBD1 call cannot be checked. Per the germline V gene, CDR1 is SGHRS and CDR2 is YFSETQ. The CDR3 consists of 15 residues. CDR3 loop: CASSPEGVGTDTQYF.

This sequence joins TRBV5-6 and TRBJ2-3; the D call from TCRdb, TRBD2, cannot be confirmed without DNA. CDR3 size: 16 residues. Germline V gene sequence: CDR1 SGHDT, CDR2 YYEEEE. The CDR3 reads CASSLRLDANTDTQYF. The full variable domain, in which reference TRBV5-6 and TRBJ2-3 provide the parts outside the CDR3, is DAGVTQSPTHLIKTRGQQVTLRCSPKSGHDTVSWYQQALGQGPQFIFQYYEEEERQRGNFPDRFSGHQFPNYSSELNVNALLLGDSALYLCASSLRLDANTDTQYFGPGTRLTVL.

The V gene is TRBV27, the J gene TRBJ2-3. In germline, CDR1 is MNHEY, CDR2 SMNVEV (reference sequence). This CDR3 has 15 residues. The CDR3 spells CASSMDQAQADTQYF.

The rearrangement joins TRBV6-2 or TRBV6-3 to TRBJ1-5; TCRdb names TRBD1, which stays unverified in the absence of DNA. The germline gives CDR1 MNHEY, CDR2 SVGEGT. CDR3 size: 14 residues. The CDR3 spells CASSETDSNQPQHF.

The chain has TRBV30 and TRBJ2-4. The germline V gene encodes CDR1 GTSNPN and CDR2 SVGIG (reference sequence). The CDR3 sequence is 13 residues long. The CDR3 here is CACRSSAKNIQYF.

This sequence joins TRBV28 and TRBJ2-3; TCRdb returns TRBD1, unconfirmable since there is no DNA. The CDR3 spans 16 residues. In germline, CDR1 is MDHEN, CDR2 SYDVKM. CDR3 loop: CASSSLSRGSTDTQYF.

The rearrangement uses TRBV6-1 and TRBJ1-5; TCRdb gives TRBD1 as the D gene, but with no DNA this cannot be confirmed. The germline gives CDR1 MNHNS, CDR2 SASEGT. CDR3 length equals 16 residues. CDR3 sequence reads: CASSQQGITGNQPQHF.

The genes are TRBV10-3 and TRBJ2-3; the TRBD2 assignment by TCRdb is unverifiable without DNA. The CDR3 runs 15 residues. Germline V gives CDR1 ENHRY, CDR2 SYGVKD. The chain's CDR3 is CAISEGAGEEDTQYF.

This chain joins TRBV11-1 and TRBJ2-1; TCRdb selects TRBD2, and the lack of DNA leaves this call unchecked. CDR1 SGHAT and CDR2 FQDESV come from the germline V gene (reference sequence). The CDR3 extends over 18 amino acids. The CDR3: CASRTSGGAGSSYNEQFF.

This sequence joins TRBV2 and TRBJ2-3; TCRdb lists TRBD2, though no DNA is available to test this call. The germline V gene encodes CDR1 SNHLY and CDR2 FYNNEI. CDR3 length: 11 residues. CDR3 residues: CASTSEDTQYF.

The rearrangement uses TRBV10-3 and TRBJ2-1; TCRdb proposes TRBD2, but this gene call is untestable without DNA. Looked up from germline, CDR1 is ENHRY and CDR2 is SYGVKD. This CDR3 is built from 15 residues. The CDR3 spells CAIRERLAGDNEQFF.

This chain connects TRBV5-5 to TRBJ1-1; with no DNA, the TCRdb D assignment of TRBD1 cannot be verified. Per germline, CDR1 SGHKS and CDR2 YYEKEE (reference sequence). The CDR3 has 15 amino acids. The CDR3 spells CASSLGATMNTEAFF.